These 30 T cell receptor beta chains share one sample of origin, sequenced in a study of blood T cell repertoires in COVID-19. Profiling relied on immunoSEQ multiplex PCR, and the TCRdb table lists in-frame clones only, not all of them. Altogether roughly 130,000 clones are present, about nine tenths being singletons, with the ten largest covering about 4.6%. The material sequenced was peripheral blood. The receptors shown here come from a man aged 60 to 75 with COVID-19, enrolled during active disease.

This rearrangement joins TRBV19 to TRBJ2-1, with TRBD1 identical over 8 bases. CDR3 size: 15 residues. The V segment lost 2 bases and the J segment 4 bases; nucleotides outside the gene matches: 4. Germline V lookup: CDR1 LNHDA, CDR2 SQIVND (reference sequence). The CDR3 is CASSILGQVYNEQFF. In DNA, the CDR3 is TGTGCCAGTAGTATATTGGGACAGGTTTACAATGAGCAGTTCTTC.

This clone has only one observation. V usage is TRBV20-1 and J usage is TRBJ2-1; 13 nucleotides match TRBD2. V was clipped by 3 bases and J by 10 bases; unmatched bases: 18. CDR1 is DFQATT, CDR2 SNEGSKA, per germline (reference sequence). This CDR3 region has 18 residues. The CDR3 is CSASGSGTSGMSVLEQFF. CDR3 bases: TGCAGTGCTAGTGGGTCCGGGACTAGCGGGATGTCGGTACTCGAGCAGTTCTTC.

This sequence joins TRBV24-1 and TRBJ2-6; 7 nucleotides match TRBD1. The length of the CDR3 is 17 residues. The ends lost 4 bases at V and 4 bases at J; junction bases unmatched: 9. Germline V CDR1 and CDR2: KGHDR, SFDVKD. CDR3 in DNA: TGTGCCACCAGTGACCGGACAGGACCGAGCGGGGCCAACGTCCTGACTTTC. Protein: CATSDRTGPSGANVLTF.

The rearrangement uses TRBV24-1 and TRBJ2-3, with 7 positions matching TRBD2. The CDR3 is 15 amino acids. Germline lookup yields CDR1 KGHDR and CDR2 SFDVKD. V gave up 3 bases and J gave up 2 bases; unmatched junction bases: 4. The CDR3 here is CATSDRGSLTDTQYF. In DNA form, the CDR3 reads TGTGCCACCAGTGATCGCGGGAGTCTCACAGATACGCAGTATTTT.

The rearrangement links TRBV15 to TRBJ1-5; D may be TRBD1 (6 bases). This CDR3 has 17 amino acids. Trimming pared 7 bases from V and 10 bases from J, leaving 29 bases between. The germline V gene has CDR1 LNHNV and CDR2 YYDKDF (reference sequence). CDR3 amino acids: CATTENHRDKPVQPQHF. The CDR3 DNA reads TGTGCCACCACAGAAAACCACCGGGACAAACCAGTCCAACCCCAGCATTTT.

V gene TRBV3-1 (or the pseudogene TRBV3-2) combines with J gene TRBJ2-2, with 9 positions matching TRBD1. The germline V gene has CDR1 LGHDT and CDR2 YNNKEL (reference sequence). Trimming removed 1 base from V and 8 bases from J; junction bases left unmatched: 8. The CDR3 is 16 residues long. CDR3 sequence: CASSQGTGENRGELFF. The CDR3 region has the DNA TGTGCCAGCAGCCAAGGGACAGGGGAGAATAGGGGGGAGCTGTTTTTT.

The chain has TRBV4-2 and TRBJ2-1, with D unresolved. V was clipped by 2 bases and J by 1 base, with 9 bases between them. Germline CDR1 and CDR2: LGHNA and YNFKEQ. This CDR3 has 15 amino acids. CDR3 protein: CASSQPTRSYNEQFF. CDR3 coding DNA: TGTGCCAGCAGCCAACCGACTCGGTCCTACAATGAGCAGTTCTTC.

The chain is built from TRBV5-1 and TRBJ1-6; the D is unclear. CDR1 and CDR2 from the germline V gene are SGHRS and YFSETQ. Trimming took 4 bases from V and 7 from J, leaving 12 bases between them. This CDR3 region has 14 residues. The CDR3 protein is CASSSLVHNSPLHF. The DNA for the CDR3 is TGCGCCAGCAGCAGCTTAGTCCACAATTCACCCCTCCACTTT.

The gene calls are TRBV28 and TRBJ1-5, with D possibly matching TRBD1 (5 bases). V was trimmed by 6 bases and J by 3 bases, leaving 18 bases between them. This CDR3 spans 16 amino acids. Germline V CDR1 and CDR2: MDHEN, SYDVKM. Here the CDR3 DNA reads TGTGCCAGCAGGTCCGGTACTACAGGACCCAATCAGCCCCAGCATTTT. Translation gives CASRSGTTGPNQPQHF.

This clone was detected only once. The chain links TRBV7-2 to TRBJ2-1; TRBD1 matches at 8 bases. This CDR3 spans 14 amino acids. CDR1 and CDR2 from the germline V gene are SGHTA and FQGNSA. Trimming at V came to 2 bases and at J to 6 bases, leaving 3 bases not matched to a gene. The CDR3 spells CASSLTDRANEQFF. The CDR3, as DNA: TGTGCCAGCAGCTTAACGGACAGGGCCAATGAGCAGTTCTTC.

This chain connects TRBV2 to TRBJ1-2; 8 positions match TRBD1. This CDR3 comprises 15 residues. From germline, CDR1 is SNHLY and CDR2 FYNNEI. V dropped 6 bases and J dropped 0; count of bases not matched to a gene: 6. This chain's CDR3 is CASRRDRQTNYGYTF. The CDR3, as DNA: TGTGCCAGCAGACGGGACAGGCAAACTAACTATGGCTACACCTTC. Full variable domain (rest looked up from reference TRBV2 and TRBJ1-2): EPEVTQTPSHQVTQMGQEVILRCVPISNHLYFYWYRQILGQKVEFLVSFYNNEISEKSEIFDDQFSVERPDGSNFTLKIRSTKLEDSAMYFCASRRDRQTNYGYTFGSGTRLTVV.

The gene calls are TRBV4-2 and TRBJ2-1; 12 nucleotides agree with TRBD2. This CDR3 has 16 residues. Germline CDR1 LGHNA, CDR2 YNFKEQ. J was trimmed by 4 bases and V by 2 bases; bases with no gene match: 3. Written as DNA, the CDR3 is TGTGCCAGCAGCCAATCCGGGACTAGCGGGTACAATGAGCAGTTCTTC. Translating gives CASSQSGTSGYNEQFF.

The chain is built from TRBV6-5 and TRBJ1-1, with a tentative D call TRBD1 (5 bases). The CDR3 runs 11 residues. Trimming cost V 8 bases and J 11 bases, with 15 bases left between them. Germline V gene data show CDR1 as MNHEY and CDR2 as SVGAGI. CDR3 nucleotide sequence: TGTGCCAGCCGCGACAGAGATAGGGCTTTCTTT. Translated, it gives CASRDRDRAFF.

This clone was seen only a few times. CDR3 sequence reads: CAWSVGVGQPMNTEAFF. As DNA, the CDR3 is TGTGCCTGGAGTGTCGGGGTCGGACAGCCAATGAACACTGAAGCTTTCTTT. The chain uses TRBV30 and TRBJ1-1; a weak D match, TRBD1 (6 bases). Trimming cost V 0 bases and J 0 bases, with 17 bases left between them. Germline-derived CDR1 and CDR2 are GTSNPN and SVGIG (reference sequence). The CDR3 is 17 residues long.

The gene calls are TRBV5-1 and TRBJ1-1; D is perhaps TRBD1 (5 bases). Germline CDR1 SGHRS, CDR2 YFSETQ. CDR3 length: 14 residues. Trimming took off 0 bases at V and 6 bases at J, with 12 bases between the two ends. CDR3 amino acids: CASSLEGAGAEAFF. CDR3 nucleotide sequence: TGCGCCAGCAGCTTGGAGGGCGCGGGGGCTGAAGCTTTCTTT.

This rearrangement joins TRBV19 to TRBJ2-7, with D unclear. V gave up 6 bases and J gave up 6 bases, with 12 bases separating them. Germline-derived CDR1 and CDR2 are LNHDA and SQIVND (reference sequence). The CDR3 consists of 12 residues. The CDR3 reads CASSPPSGEQYF. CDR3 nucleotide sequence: TGTGCCAGTAGCCCTCCGTCGGGCGAGCAGTACTTC.

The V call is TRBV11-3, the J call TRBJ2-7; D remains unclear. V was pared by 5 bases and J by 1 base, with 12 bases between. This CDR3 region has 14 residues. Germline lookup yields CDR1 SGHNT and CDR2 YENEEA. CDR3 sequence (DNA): TGTGCCAGCAGCCCCCTAGTTCCTTCCTACGAGCAGTACTTC. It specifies CASSPLVPSYEQYF.

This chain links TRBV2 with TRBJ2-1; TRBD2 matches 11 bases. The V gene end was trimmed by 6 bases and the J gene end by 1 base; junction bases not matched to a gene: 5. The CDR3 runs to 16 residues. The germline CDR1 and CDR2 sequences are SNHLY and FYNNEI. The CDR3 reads CASSLAGGQSYNEQFF. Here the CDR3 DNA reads TGTGCCAGCAGCTTAGCGGGAGGGCAATCCTACAATGAGCAGTTCTTC.

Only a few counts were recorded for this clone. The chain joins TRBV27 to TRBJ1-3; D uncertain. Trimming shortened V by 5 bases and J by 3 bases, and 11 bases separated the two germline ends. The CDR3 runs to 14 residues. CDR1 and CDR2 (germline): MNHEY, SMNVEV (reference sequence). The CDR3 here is CASSPTAFGNTIYF. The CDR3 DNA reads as TGTGCCAGCAGTCCTACAGCTTTTGGAAACACCATATATTTT.

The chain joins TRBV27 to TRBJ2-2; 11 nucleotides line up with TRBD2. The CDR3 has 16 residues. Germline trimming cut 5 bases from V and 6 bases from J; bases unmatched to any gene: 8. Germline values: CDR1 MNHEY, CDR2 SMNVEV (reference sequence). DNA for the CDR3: TGTGCCAGCAGTGAGGCGCTAGCGGGAGGTCCCGGGGAGCTGTTTTTT. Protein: CASSEALAGGPGELFF.

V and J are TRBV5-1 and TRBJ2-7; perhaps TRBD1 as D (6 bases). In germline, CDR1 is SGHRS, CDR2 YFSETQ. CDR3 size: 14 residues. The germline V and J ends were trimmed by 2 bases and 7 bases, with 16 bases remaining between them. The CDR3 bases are TGCGCCAGCAGCTTAGGATCAGGGGCGGGTGAGCAGTACTTC. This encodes CASSLGSGAGEQYF.

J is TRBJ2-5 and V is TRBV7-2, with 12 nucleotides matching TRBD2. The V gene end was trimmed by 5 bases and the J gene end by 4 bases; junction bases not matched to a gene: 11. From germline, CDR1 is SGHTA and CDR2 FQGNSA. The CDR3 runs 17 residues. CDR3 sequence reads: CASSKGLTSGSRETQYF. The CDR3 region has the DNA TGTGCCAGCAGCAAGGGCTTGACTAGCGGGAGTCGAGAGACCCAGTACTTC.

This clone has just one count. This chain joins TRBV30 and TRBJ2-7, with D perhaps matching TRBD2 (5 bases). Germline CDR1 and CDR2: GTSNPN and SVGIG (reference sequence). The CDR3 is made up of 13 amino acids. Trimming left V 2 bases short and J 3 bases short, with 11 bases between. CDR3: CAWSIAADYEQYF. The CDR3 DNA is TGTGCCTGGAGTATCGCAGCGGACTACGAGCAGTACTTC.

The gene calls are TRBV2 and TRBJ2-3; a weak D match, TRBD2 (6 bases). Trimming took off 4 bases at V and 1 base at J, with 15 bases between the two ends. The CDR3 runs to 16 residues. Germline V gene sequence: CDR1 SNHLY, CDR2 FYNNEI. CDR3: CASSAEASGGTDTQYF. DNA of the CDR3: TGTGCCAGCAGTGCGGAGGCCTCGGGGGGCACAGATACGCAGTATTTT. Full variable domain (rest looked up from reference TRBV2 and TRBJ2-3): EPEVTQTPSHQVTQMGQEVILRCVPISNHLYFYWYRQILGQKVEFLVSFYNNEISEKSEIFDDQFSVERPDGSNFTLKIRSTKLEDSAMYFCASSAEASGGTDTQYFGPGTRLTVL.

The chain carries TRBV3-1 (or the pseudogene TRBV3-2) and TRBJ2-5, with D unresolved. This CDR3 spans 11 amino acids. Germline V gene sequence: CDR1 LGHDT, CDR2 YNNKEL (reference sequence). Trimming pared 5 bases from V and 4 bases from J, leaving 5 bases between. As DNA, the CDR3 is TGTGCCAGCAGCGCCAGAGAGACCCAGTACTTC. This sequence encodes CASSARETQYF.

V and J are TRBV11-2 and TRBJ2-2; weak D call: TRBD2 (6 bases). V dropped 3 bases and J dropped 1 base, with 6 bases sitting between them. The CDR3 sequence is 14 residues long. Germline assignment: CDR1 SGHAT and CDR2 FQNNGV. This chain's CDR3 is CASSFSGNTGELFF. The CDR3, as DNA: TGTGCCAGCAGCTTTAGCGGGAACACCGGGGAGCTGTTTTTT.

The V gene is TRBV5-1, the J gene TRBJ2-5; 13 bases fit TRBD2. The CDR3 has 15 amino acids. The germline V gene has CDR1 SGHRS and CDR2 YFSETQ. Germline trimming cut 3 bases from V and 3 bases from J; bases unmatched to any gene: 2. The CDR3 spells CASSSGLAGEETQYF. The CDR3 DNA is TGCGCCAGCAGCTCTGGACTAGCGGGAGAAGAGACCCAGTACTTC.

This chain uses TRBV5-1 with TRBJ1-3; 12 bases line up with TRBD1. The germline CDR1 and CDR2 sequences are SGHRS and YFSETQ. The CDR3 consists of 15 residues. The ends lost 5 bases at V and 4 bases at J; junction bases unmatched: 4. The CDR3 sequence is CASRPGTGGGNTIYF. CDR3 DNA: TGCGCCAGCAGACCCGGGACAGGGGGCGGAAACACCATATATTTT.

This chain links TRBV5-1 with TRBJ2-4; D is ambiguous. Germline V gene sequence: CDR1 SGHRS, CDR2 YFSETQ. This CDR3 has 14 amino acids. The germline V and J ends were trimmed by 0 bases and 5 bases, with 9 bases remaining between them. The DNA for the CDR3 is TGCGCCAGCAGCTTGGCCGGAGTCCAAAACATTCAGTACTTC. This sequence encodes CASSLAGVQNIQYF. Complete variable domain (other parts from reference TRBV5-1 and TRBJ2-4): KAGVTQTPRYLIKTRGQQVTLSCSPISGHRSVSWYQQTPGQGLQFLFEYFSETQRNKGNFPGRFSGRQFSNSRSEMNVSTLELGDSALYLCASSLAGVQNIQYFGAGTRLSVL.

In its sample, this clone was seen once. For the CDR3, the DNA is TGTGCCAGCAGCTTAGATTCTACGGGGAGCTCCTATAATTCACCCCTCCACTTT. This gives the protein CASSLDSTGSSYNSPLHF. This rearrangement joins TRBV7-2 to TRBJ1-6; D gene unclear. This CDR3 contains 18 residues. V gave up 1 base and J gave up 0 bases, with 13 bases separating them. Germline CDR1 is SGHTA and CDR2 is FQGNSA.